Following are 21 T cell receptor beta chains from one sample sequenced in a study of OX40 agonist ivuxolimab in advanced cancers. Profiling relied on immunoSEQ multiplex PCR, and the TCRdb table lists in-frame clones only, not all of them. The repertoire holds about 26,000 clones, with 85% to 90% as singletons. The specimen comprised CD4+ or CD8+ T cells sorted from blood, sampled in a trial of the OX40 agonist ivuxolimab. Receptors originate from an adult with an advanced solid tumor such as melanoma, head and neck, liver or kidney cancer.

The chain is built from TRBV15 and TRBJ2-3; no clear D gene. The germline CDR1 and CDR2 sequences are LNHNV and YYDKDF (reference sequence). This CDR3 region has 13 residues. V lost 0 bases, J lost 4 bases, and 5 bases lay in between. The CDR3 region has the DNA TGTGCCACCAGCAGAGATAAGCCAGATACGCAGTATTTT. Protein sequence: CATSRDKPDTQYF.

By sample fraction, this clone is medium-sized. The same CDR3 can be traced to other DNA sequences in this sample. The chain uses TRBV6-1 and TRBJ1-2, with D possibly being TRBD1 (5 bases). This CDR3 comprises 17 residues. Trimming stripped 4 bases from V and 4 bases from J, with 22 bases between. Germline values: CDR1 MNHNS, CDR2 SASEGT. The CDR3 coding sequence is TGTGCCAGCAGTGCGCGTACGAGGGGTGGGTCAAGCTATGGCTACACCTTC. Amino acids: CASSARTRGGSSYGYTF.

Within the sample, this clone is medium-sized. The same CDR3 arises from other DNA sequences in this sample as well. The chain joins TRBV27 to TRBJ2-7, with D unresolved. Trimming stripped 4 bases from V and 4 bases from J, with 11 bases between. Germline assignment: CDR1 MNHEY and CDR2 SMNVEV (reference sequence). The CDR3 is made up of 13 amino acids. The chain's CDR3 is CASSSRGPYEQYF. The CDR3 region has the DNA TGTGCCAGCAGTTCCCGAGGACCTTACGAGCAGTACTTC.

The V and J genes are TRBV5-6 and TRBJ2-7; D may be TRBD2 (5 bases). Germline CDR1 SGHDT, CDR2 YYEEEE. V was trimmed by 1 base and J by 4 bases, leaving 12 bases between them. The CDR3 spans 14 residues. Written as DNA, the CDR3 is TGTGCCAGCAGCTTGCTGGCCGGGGTTTACGAGCAGTACTTC. Translating gives CASSLLAGVYEQYF.

This clone came up a few times. The genes are TRBV19 and TRBJ2-1; weak D call: TRBD2 (5 bases). Per germline, CDR1 LNHDA and CDR2 SQIVND (reference sequence). The germline V and J ends were trimmed by 7 bases and 7 bases, with 14 bases remaining between them. This CDR3 comprises 13 residues. The CDR3 region is CASNPGGDNEQFF. The CDR3 bases are TGTGCCAGTAATCCCGGAGGCGATAATGAGCAGTTCTTC.

This clone is classed as medium-sized. The rearrangement links TRBV6-6 to TRBJ2-7; 7 nucleotides match TRBD2. This CDR3 contains 13 residues. The germline gives CDR1 MNHNY, CDR2 SVGAGI (reference sequence). Trimming at V came to 6 bases and at J to 6 bases, leaving 8 bases not matched to a gene. CDR3 in DNA: TGTGCCAGCAGCCCCTTTTCGGGGGGCGAGCAGTACTTC. It specifies CASSPFSGGEQYF.

The table lists this clone with a few counts. V usage is TRBV7-9 and J usage is TRBJ2-1, with D perhaps assigned TRBD1 or TRBD2 (5 bases each). The V gene's germline CDR1 is SEHNR and CDR2 FQNEAQ (reference sequence). V dropped 4 bases and J dropped 7 bases, with 11 bases sitting between them. This CDR3 is 13 amino acids long. The CDR3 DNA reads as TGTGCCAGCAGCTGGGACCTACTTAATGAGCAGTTCTTC. This translates into CASSWDLLNEQFF.

This chain links TRBV6-4 with TRBJ2-1, with D possibly being TRBD2 (6 bases). The CDR3 is made up of 15 amino acids. Trimming removed 4 bases from V and 2 bases from J, with 12 bases in between. Germline V CDR1 and CDR2: MRHNA, SNTAGT. The CDR3 loop is CASSGRLGPYNEQFF. In DNA, the CDR3 is TGTGCCAGCAGTGGCCGACTAGGGCCCTACAATGAGCAGTTCTTC.

V usage is TRBV19 and J usage is TRBJ1-1; no clear D gene. Germline V gene sequence: CDR1 LNHDA, CDR2 SQIVND (reference sequence). The CDR3 consists of 13 residues. Between the trimmed V and J ends, which lost 6 bases and 0 bases, there was a span of 8 bases. Here the CDR3 DNA reads TGTGCCAGTAGGTTGGGGTTGAACACTGAAGCTTTCTTT. This encodes CASRLGLNTEAFF.

The rearrangement uses TRBV7-2 and TRBJ1-3; D unresolved. CDR1 is SGHTA, CDR2 FQGNSA, per germline. The V and J ends lost 1 base and 0 bases respectively, with 13 bases between them. The CDR3 runs 17 residues. CDR3 loop: CASSLGSFGLSGNTIYF. In nucleotides, the CDR3 is TGTGCCAGCAGCTTAGGCTCGTTCGGCCTCTCTGGAAACACCATATATTTT.

This clone was detected once. The chain is built from TRBV7-6 and TRBJ2-7; 7 bases match TRBD1. CDR1 is SGHVS and CDR2 is FNYEAQ in the germline V gene. V dropped 5 bases and J dropped 7; count of bases not matched to a gene: 5. The CDR3 spans 12 residues. This CDR3 reads CASSPTGNEQYF. The CDR3 DNA follows: TGTGCCAGCAGCCCGACAGGGAATGAGCAGTACTTC.

CDR3 DNA: TGTGCCAGCAGCCCCAGAGGGGGAGGCACGCCCGGGGAGCTGTTTTTT. Protein sequence: CASSPRGGGTPGELFF. The rearrangement uses TRBV7-9 and TRBJ2-2; TRBD1 or TRBD2 may be the D gene (6 bases each). Germline-derived CDR1 and CDR2 are SEHNR and FQNEAQ (reference sequence). The CDR3 is made up of 16 amino acids. V was cut by 5 bases and J by 6 bases, with 19 bases left in between.

Points on this clone: A far larger clone differs by one base, so this is likely a read error. V is TRBV7-9 and J is TRBJ2-7, with D possibly called TRBD1 or TRBD2 (5 bases each). Trimming took 8 bases from V and 3 from J, leaving 17 bases between them. This CDR3 has 14 amino acids. CDR1 SEHNR and CDR2 FQNEAQ come from the germline V gene (reference sequence). The CDR3 DNA follows: TGTGCCAGCTTTCCCCAGGGCGGAGGCTACGAGCAGTACTTC. Translated: CASFPQGGGYEQYF.

The chain is built from TRBV4-1 and TRBJ1-2, with D perhaps matching TRBD1 (5 bases). This CDR3 spans 15 amino acids. V lost 1 base and J 9 bases, leaving 18 bases between the germline ends. Germline V lookup: CDR1 MGHRA, CDR2 YSYEKL. CDR3 sequence (DNA): TGCGCCAGCAGCCAAGGTAGGTGGGGGTTTGAACGCTACACCTTC. Translation: CASSQGRWGFERYTF.

The gene calls are TRBV29-1 and TRBJ2-4; D remains unclear. The germline V gene encodes CDR1 SQVTM and CDR2 ANQGSEA. The length of the CDR3 is 12 residues. Trimming pared 2 bases from V and 4 bases from J, leaving 6 bases between. CDR3 DNA sequence: TGCAGCGTTGAAAACCTAAAAAACATTCAGTACTTC. This translates into CSVENLKNIQYF.

The chain has TRBV7-9 and TRBJ2-1; D gene uncertain. V was shortened by 7 bases and J by 8 bases, with 9 bases between the two germline ends. This CDR3 is 11 amino acids long. The germline gives CDR1 SEHNR, CDR2 FQNEAQ (reference sequence). CDR3 nucleotides: TGTGCCAGCATTCTCGCCGATGAGCAGTTCTTC. It specifies CASILADEQFF.

The chain recombines TRBV7-2 with TRBJ2-3; D not certain. Germline V gene lookup returns CDR1 SGHTA and CDR2 FQGNSA. The CDR3 extends over 13 amino acids. The germline V and J ends were trimmed by 2 bases and 4 bases, with 7 bases remaining between them. The CDR3: CASSLMHSDTQYF. CDR3 in DNA: TGTGCCAGCAGCTTAATGCATTCAGATACGCAGTATTTT.

The chain couples TRBV5-6 to TRBJ2-7, with D perhaps matching TRBD2 (5 bases). This CDR3 comprises 14 residues. The germline V gene has CDR1 SGHDT and CDR2 YYEEEE. The germline V and J ends were trimmed by 4 bases and 6 bases, with 17 bases remaining between them. The CDR3 region has the DNA TGTGCCAGCAGCCCGGAAGGCCTAGAGGGCGAGCAGTACTTC. Protein: CASSPEGLEGEQYF.

In this sample, this clone turned up once. The V and J genes are TRBV7-2 and TRBJ1-2; a possible D gene is TRBD1 (5 bases). The CDR3 extends over 16 amino acids. Germline CDR1 is SGHTA and CDR2 is FQGNSA. V was clipped by 2 bases and J by 5 bases, with 18 bases between them. CDR3 region: CASSLTPPGVKYGYTF. Here the CDR3 DNA reads TGTGCCAGCAGCTTAACTCCGCCGGGGGTGAAATATGGCTACACCTTC.

This chain connects TRBV2 to TRBJ1-1; D unclear. Trimming removed 0 bases at V and 8 bases at J, with 10 bases between. The CDR3 runs to 13 residues. Germline CDR1 SNHLY, CDR2 FYNNEI. In DNA, the CDR3 is TGTGCCAGCAGTGAAGCCCAGGCTCGGGAAGCTTTCTTT. Encoded protein: CASSEAQAREAFF.

This chain joins TRBV18 and TRBJ2-5, with D unresolved. CDR1 and CDR2 from the germline V gene are KGHSH and LQKENI. Trimming cost V 3 bases and J 3 bases, with 11 bases left between them. This CDR3 contains 14 residues. The CDR3 DNA follows: TGTGCCAGCTCACCTGAGTGGGCGGAAGAGACCCAGTACTTC. It codes for CASSPEWAEETQYF.